This T cell receptor (beta chain) appears in the sequencing data of a study of response to subunit inactivated influenza vaccine. Via MiXCR, TCRdb re-called the RT-PCR reads, giving one row per CDR3 protein. Among a few hundred thousand distinct CDR3 sequences, 12% to 15% were seen once, and the ten largest hold roughly 10%. From germline, CDR1 is LNHNV and CDR2 YYDKDF (reference sequence). Trimming shortened V by 5 bases and J by 0 bases, and 13 bases separated the two germline ends. CDR3 length: 15 residues. The study's findings and limits: Few additional T cells are recruited per seasonal influenza vaccination, authors suggested.

This clonotype turned up a few times. Its antigen remains unidentified. The sequencing used PBMCs from blood, collected roughly 13 days after vaccination. V is TRBV15 and J is TRBJ1-1; D is unresolved. The origin of this receptor is a man in his fifties or sixties who received an inactivated influenza vaccine. The CDR3 loop reads CATSEVRAMNTEAFF. CDR3 nucleotide sequence: TGTGCCACCAGCGAGGTGAGGGCCATGAACACTGAAGCTTTCTTT.